This T cell receptor (beta chain) was sequenced in a study of blood T cell repertoires in COVID-19. At the level of the study: From the United States, Italy and Spain came samples of acute and convalescent COVID-19. In each case, the material was cDNA or gDNA derived from T cells, B-cell-depleted T cells, or PBMCs.

Trimming left V 2 bases short and J 5 bases short, with 7 bases between. The CDR3 length is 14 residues. CDR1 and CDR2 (germline): SNHLY, FYNNEI. How the authors handled the data: Estimation of nucleated cell counts relied on the amplification of reference gene primers. Clones were read by immunoSEQ multiplex PCR, and TCRdb kept only the in-frame ones, dropping some. The V and J calls and clone size come from that table; D and trimming were worked out from the DNA. The repertoire consists of over 85,000 clones, with around 90% occurring once and the leading ten covering around 15%. The chain links TRBV2 to TRBJ1-6; D remains ambiguous. Sequencing was done on a sample of peripheral blood. The clonotype was recovered from a male donor with acute or convalescent COVID-19. CDR3 sequence (DNA): TGTGCCAGCAGTGAATTGAGGGATAATTCACCCCTCCACTTT. Translated, it gives CASSELRDNSPLHF.